This T cell receptor (beta chain) derives from a study of neoadjuvant anti-PD-1 for oral cavity cancer. The table came from immunoSEQ multiplex PCR; TCRdb's copy has only in-frame clones and leaves some out. The table includes about 61,000 clones, 65% to 85% detected once. These oral cavity squamous cell carcinomas were HPV-negative and locally advanced. The germline gives CDR1 SGDLS, CDR2 YYNGEE. This CDR3 is 14 amino acids long. Trimming took 0 bases from V and 8 from J, leaving 9 bases between them. A word on this clone: Its antigen remains unidentified. Additional DNA sequences in this sample encode the identical CDR3.

Study observations and caveats: With three patients per group, TCR findings need larger cohorts. Non-responders to neoadjuvant nivolumab had significantly more clonal PBMC T cells than responders.

The sequence was collected from a person aged 35-79 years with oral cavity squamous cell carcinoma. The sample was PBMCs, taken before nivolumab (anti-PD-1) treatment. The rearrangement joins TRBV9 to TRBJ1-6, with D unclear. CDR3 sequence reads: CASSVGGFDSPLHF. CDR3 nucleotides: TGTGCCAGCAGCGTAGGCGGGTTCGATTCACCCCTCCACTTT.